A single sample is the source of the 31 T cell receptor beta chains below, sequenced in a study of blood T cell repertoires in COVID-19 (TCRdb year 2020). Receptors were amplified or captured by the immunoSEQ multiplex PCR assay. The clones in this table, taken by TCRdb from immuneACCESS, are in-frame only. Not every clone is retained; where verified, under half of the shortfall comes from an unresolved V gene, and the cause of the rest is unknown. Within this sample are 90,000 to 130,000 clones, with about four fifths of them counted one time only. Of the sample, about 3.8% falls within the top ten clones. The sequenced sample consisted of peripheral blood. Receptors originate from a woman aged 70 to 79 with acute or convalescent COVID-19.

This clone was seen only once. CDR3 sequence (DNA): TGTGCCAGCAGTCCCGGGAACACTGAAGCTTTCTTT. Its protein product is CASSPGNTEAFF. The V and J genes are TRBV6-2 or TRBV6-3 and TRBJ1-1; D is uncertain. Trimming pared 5 bases from V and 1 base from J, leaving 5 bases between. The germline V gene encodes CDR1 MNHEY and CDR2 SVGEGT. The CDR3 runs 12 residues.

The chain uses TRBV6-2 or TRBV6-3 and TRBJ2-7; 7 bases are shared with TRBD1. Unmatched junction bases numbered 5, after V lost 6 bases and J lost 0 bases. The CDR3 sequence is 14 residues long. CDR1 MNHEY and CDR2 SVGEGT come from the germline V gene. CDR3 protein: CASSLGQTSYEQYV. The CDR3 DNA is TGTGCCAGCAGCTTGGGACAGACCTCCTACGAGCAGTACGTC.

This clone was seen only a few times. The chain recombines TRBV15 with TRBJ2-5, with TRBD2 matching 11 bases. V trimming: 5 bases; J trimming: 2 bases; junction bases outside the gene matches: 10. This CDR3 comprises 17 residues. From germline, CDR1 is LNHNV and CDR2 YYDKDF (reference sequence). CDR3 bases: TGTGCCACCAGCCTCGTAAGGGGGACTAGCGGTCAAGAGACCCAGTACTTC. This sequence encodes CATSLVRGTSGQETQYF.

The CDR3 DNA sequence: TGTGCCAGCAGCTTACAGGGCTGGGGCACTGAAGCTTTCTTT. This sequence encodes CASSLQGWGTEAFF. The rearrangement joins TRBV3-1 (or the pseudogene TRBV3-2) to TRBJ1-1; tentative D call: TRBD1 (6 bases). Deletions cut 5 bases from V and 4 bases from J, with 14 bases between. The germline gives CDR1 LGHDT, CDR2 YNNKEL (reference sequence). This CDR3 comprises 14 residues.

This clone has only a few counts. CDR3 DNA: TGCGCCAGCAGCTTGTGGTCAGGGGGCTACGAGACCCAGTACTTC. This encodes CASSLWSGGYETQYF. J is TRBJ2-5 and V is TRBV5-1; 8 bases line up with TRBD1. Germline lookup yields CDR1 SGHRS and CDR2 YFSETQ. Unmatched junction bases numbered 7, after V lost 1 base and J lost 5 bases. This CDR3 has 15 residues.

This clone has more than one count but fewer than ten. The gene calls are TRBV2 and TRBJ2-7; 7 positions match TRBD1. The V gene end was trimmed by 6 bases and the J gene end by 2 bases; junction bases not matched to a gene: 7. This CDR3 has 14 residues. Germline V gene lookup returns CDR1 SNHLY and CDR2 FYNNEI. The CDR3 region has the DNA TGTGCCAGCAGCAGGAGACAGGGACCCTACGAGCAGTACTTC. It yields the protein CASSRRQGPYEQYF.

The chain is built from TRBV5-1 and TRBJ2-2; D may be TRBD2 (6 bases). Trimming shortened V by 2 bases and J by 0 bases, and 8 bases separated the two germline ends. The CDR3 length is 15 residues. In germline, CDR1 is SGHRS, CDR2 YFSETQ. The CDR3 is CASSFRETNTGELFF. For the CDR3, the DNA is TGCGCCAGCAGCTTCCGGGAGACGAACACCGGGGAGCTGTTTTTT.

The chain recombines TRBV18 with TRBJ1-2, with a possible D match to TRBD1 (5 bases). Germline lookup yields CDR1 KGHSH and CDR2 LQKENI. V gave up 4 bases and J gave up 4 bases, with 16 bases separating them. The CDR3 is 15 residues long. CDR3 region: CASSLQVTPTYGYTF. DNA of the CDR3: TGTGCCAGCTCACTACAGGTCACTCCCACCTATGGCTACACCTTC.

The V and J genes are TRBV30 and TRBJ2-7; tentatively, D is TRBD1 (6 bases). Germline V CDR1 and CDR2: GTSNPN, SVGIG (reference sequence). Between the trimmed V and J ends, which lost 3 bases and 5 bases, there was a span of 17 bases. The CDR3 runs to 14 residues. CDR3 nucleotide sequence: TGTGCCTGGAGGGAAACGGGACAAGGCCACGAGCAGTACTTC. As protein: CAWRETGQGHEQYF.

The chain couples TRBV10-3 to TRBJ2-3, with TRBD2 matching 7 bases. The germline CDR1 and CDR2 sequences are ENHRY and SYGVKD. The CDR3 has 14 residues. V was clipped by 6 bases and J by 6 bases; unmatched bases: 9. CDR3 bases: TGTGCCATCAGAGGACTAGTAGAACCGGATACGCAGTATTTT. Residues: CAIRGLVEPDTQYF.

V gene TRBV21-1 combines with J gene TRBJ1-2; the table calls TRBD1, which could not be checked here. TRBV21-1 represents a pseudogene. The CDR3 has 18 amino acids. CDR3 residues: CASSNKGGQERVVYGYTF. The CDR3 coding sequence is TGTGCCAGCAGCAATAAGGGGGGACAGGAGCGGGTGGTCTATGGCTACACCTTC.

The chain employs TRBV9 and TRBJ1-1; TRBD1 might be the D (5 bases). Germline CDR1 is SGDLS and CDR2 is YYNGEE. Trimming left V 3 bases short and J 2 bases short, with 17 bases between. The CDR3 contains 16 residues. Here the CDR3 reads CASSANRDSSNTEAFF. CDR3 sequence (DNA): TGTGCCAGCAGCGCCAACCGGGACTCAAGTAACACTGAAGCTTTCTTT.

The chain carries TRBV6-1 and TRBJ2-7; D possibly corresponds to TRBD1 (6 bases). Trimming pared 2 bases from V and 3 bases from J, leaving 17 bases between. The CDR3 is 16 residues long. Germline V gene data show CDR1 as MNHNS and CDR2 as SASEGT. The CDR3 DNA is TGTGCCAGCAGTGAAAAAGGACAGTGGGCCTTCTACGAGCAGTACTTC. This sequence encodes CASSEKGQWAFYEQYF.

V usage is TRBV28 and J usage is TRBJ2-7; the match to TRBD1 covers 9 bases. The germline gives CDR1 MDHEN, CDR2 SYDVKM. J lost 4 bases, V lost 7 bases, and 8 bases had no gene match. The length of the CDR3 is 14 residues. The CDR3 is CASKAGTGKYEQYF. The CDR3 coding sequence is TGTGCCAGCAAAGCCGGGACAGGGAAGTACGAGCAGTACTTC. Filled out from reference TRBV28 and TRBJ2-7, the complete variable domain reads DVKVTQSSRYLVKRTGEKVFLECVQDMDHENMFWYRQDPGLGLRLIYFSYDVKMKEKGDIPEGYSVSREKKERFSLILESASTNQTSMYLCASKAGTGKYEQYFGPGTRLTVT.

There are a few counts of this clone. The gene calls are TRBV11-2 and TRBJ1-3; no clear D gene. The length of the CDR3 is 18 residues. Per the germline V gene, CDR1 is SGHAT and CDR2 is FQNNGV. V lost 5 bases and J 0 bases, leaving 20 bases between the germline ends. CDR3 sequence reads: CASSPHSNLLLSGNTIYF. The CDR3 nucleotides are TGTGCCAGCAGCCCCCACTCGAACCTTCTTCTCTCTGGAAACACCATATATTTT.

V gene TRBV15 combines with J gene TRBJ1-5, with a weak D call TRBD1 (5 bases). The germline V gene encodes CDR1 LNHNV and CDR2 YYDKDF (reference sequence). V lost 1 base to trimming and J lost 1 base, with 11 bases between them. This CDR3 spans 16 amino acids. The CDR3 region is CATSRGIGESNQPQHF. In DNA, the CDR3 is TGTGCCACCAGCAGAGGGATAGGGGAAAGCAATCAGCCCCAGCATTTT.

The chain carries TRBV9 and TRBJ1-1; 7 bases are shared with TRBD1. V lost 3 bases to trimming and J lost 5 bases; unmatched junction nucleotides: 13. CDR3 length equals 16 residues. The germline V gene has CDR1 SGDLS and CDR2 YYNGEE. The CDR3 DNA is TGTGCCAGCAGCGCCTCCTCCGGGACAGCCAAGACTGAAGCTTTCTTT. Protein sequence: CASSASSGTAKTEAFF.

This clone showed up just once. The rearrangement uses TRBV4-1 and TRBJ1-2, with 9 bases aligning to TRBD1. V lost 3 bases, J lost 8 bases, and 13 bases stayed unmatched. Germline loops: CDR1 MGHRA, CDR2 YSYEKL. This CDR3 contains 16 residues. Written as DNA, the CDR3 is TGCGCCAGCAGCCACCCTAGGGTGGACAGGGGACCAGGCTACACCTTC. This translates into CASSHPRVDRGPGYTF.

This CDR3 is CASSFGQGGYTF. In DNA form, the CDR3 reads TGTGCCAGTAGTTTCGGACAGGGTGGCTACACCTTC. The rearrangement links TRBV19 to TRBJ1-2, with 8 bases lining up with TRBD1. V shed 5 bases and J 7 bases; nucleotides not matched to a gene: 3. The CDR3 loop spans 12 amino acids. From germline, CDR1 is LNHDA and CDR2 SQIVND (reference sequence).

The V call is TRBV18, the J call TRBJ2-7; the D gene is possibly TRBD2 (5 bases). V shed 2 bases and J shed 3 bases, with 11 bases lying between them. CDR3 size: 14 residues. Germline V lookup: CDR1 KGHSH, CDR2 LQKENI. This chain's CDR3 is CASSPAGSNYEQYF. The CDR3 DNA reads as TGTGCCAGCTCACCAGCGGGTTCGAACTACGAGCAGTACTTC.

This chain uses TRBV5-1 with TRBJ2-5, with D maybe TRBD1 (6 bases). V lost 2 bases and J 5 bases, leaving 13 bases between the germline ends. The germline V gene has CDR1 SGHRS and CDR2 YFSETQ. The CDR3 covers 14 residues. The CDR3 nucleotides read TGCGCCAGCAGCTTCCAGGGGTTGGAGGAGACCCAGTACTTC. It encodes CASSFQGLEETQYF.

V gene TRBV28 combines with J gene TRBJ1-2; no clear D gene. V lost 5 bases and J 1 base, leaving 14 bases between the germline ends. CDR1 is MDHEN and CDR2 is SYDVKM in the germline V gene. The CDR3 is 15 residues long. CDR3: CASSRPGEGNYGYTF. CDR3 nucleotides: TGTGCCAGCAGTCGGCCCGGGGAGGGTAACTATGGCTACACCTTC.

This chain joins TRBV6-5 and TRBJ2-7; the match to TRBD1 covers 8 bases. V lost 2 bases and J lost 5; bases outside the gene matches: 8. The germline CDR1 and CDR2 sequences are MNHEY and SVGAGI. This CDR3 spans 15 amino acids. The CDR3 coding sequence is TGTGCCAGCAGTTACATGACAGGGGCGGTCAACGAGCAGTACTTC. Residues: CASSYMTGAVNEQYF.

J is TRBJ1-1 and V is TRBV3-1 (or the pseudogene TRBV3-2); 7 bases map to TRBD1. Germline V gene data show CDR1 as LGHDT and CDR2 as YNNKEL (reference sequence). The J segment lost 5 bases and the V segment lost 4 bases, leaving 7 bases of the junction unmatched. The CDR3 runs to 14 residues. As DNA, the CDR3 is TGTGCCAGCAGCCGTCAGGGGGTGGGGACTGAAGCTTTCTTT. This gives the protein CASSRQGVGTEAFF.

The V and J genes are TRBV6-5 and TRBJ1-2, with D possibly TRBD1 on 6 matching bases. The V and J ends lost 4 bases and 4 bases respectively, with 16 bases between them. This CDR3 has 15 residues. The germline V gene has CDR1 MNHEY and CDR2 SVGAGI. CDR3 bases: TGTGCCAGCAGTTTCCGAACAGGGATTGGCTATGGCTACACCTTC. It is translated as CASSFRTGIGYGYTF.

On this clone itself: The germline gene is not matched at one end of the junction; a read error may be the cause. The J gene is TRBJ1-2, the V gene TRBV7-7; possible D gene TRBD1, 6 bases. The CDR3 is 13 amino acids. Per the germline V gene, CDR1 is SSHAT and CDR2 is FNYEAQ (reference sequence). The chain's CDR3 is CASSLQQGDGYTF. CDR3 bases: TGTGCTAGCAGCTTACAACAGGGAGATGGCTACACCTTC.

This chain links TRBV28 with TRBJ1-3; TRBD1 might be the D (6 bases). CDR3 length: 16 amino acids. Germline CDR1 and CDR2: MDHEN and SYDVKM. Trimming took 6 bases from V and 2 from J, leaving 17 bases between them. CDR3 protein: CASSSSIQGAGNTIYF. CDR3 nucleotides: TGTGCCAGCAGCTCCTCGATACAGGGAGCTGGAAACACCATATATTTT.

The rearrangement links TRBV25-1 to TRBJ2-1, with TRBD2 matching over 13 bases. Trimming removed 0 bases from V and 4 bases from J; junction bases left unmatched: 6. Germline V lookup: CDR1 MGHDK, CDR2 SYGVNS. The CDR3 length is 18 residues. CDR3 nucleotides: TGTGCCAGCAGTGAATATTCAACTAGCGGGGGGGTGTACAATGAGCAGTTCTTC. Residues: CASSEYSTSGGVYNEQFF.

The J gene is TRBJ1-2, the V gene TRBV27; TRBD1 is a possible D gene (5 bases). The CDR3 covers 14 residues. Germline V CDR1 and CDR2: MNHEY, SMNVEV (reference sequence). Trimming stripped 4 bases from V and 8 bases from J, with 17 bases between. The chain's CDR3 is CASSYGGGFPGYTF. CDR3 coding DNA: TGTGCCAGCAGTTATGGGGGAGGATTCCCCGGCTACACCTTC.

V gene TRBV6-2 or TRBV6-3 combines with J gene TRBJ2-3; the match to TRBD2 covers 9 bases. V trimming: 0 bases; J trimming: 1 base; junction bases outside the gene matches: 2. The CDR3 extends over 16 amino acids. Germline-derived CDR1 and CDR2 are MNHEY and SVGEGT. The CDR3 sequence: CASSYSRGGGTDTQYF. CDR3 nucleotide sequence: TGTGCCAGCAGTTACTCGCGGGGGGGCGGCACAGATACGCAGTATTTT.

This clone was recorded many times. V and J are TRBV6-5 and TRBJ1-1; D is ambiguous. Germline-derived CDR1 and CDR2 are MNHEY and SVGAGI. This CDR3 has 14 amino acids. V shed 4 bases and J shed 1 base, with 10 bases lying between them. The CDR3 bases are TGTGCCAGCAGTTCCTCGACACCGAACACTGAAGCTTTCTTT. It codes for CASSSSTPNTEAFF.